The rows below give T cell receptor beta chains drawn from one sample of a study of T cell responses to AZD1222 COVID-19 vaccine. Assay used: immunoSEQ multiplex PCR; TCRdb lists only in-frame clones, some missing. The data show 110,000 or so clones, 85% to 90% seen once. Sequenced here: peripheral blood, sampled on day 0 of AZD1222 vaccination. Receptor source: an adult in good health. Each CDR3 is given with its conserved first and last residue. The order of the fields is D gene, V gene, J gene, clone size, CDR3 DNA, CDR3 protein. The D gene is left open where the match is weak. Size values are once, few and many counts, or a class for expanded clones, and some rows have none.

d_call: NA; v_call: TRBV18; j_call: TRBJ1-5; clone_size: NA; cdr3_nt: TGTGCCAGCTCACCAGGGGTCGGGAACCTGAATCAGCCCCAGCATTTT; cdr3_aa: CASSPGVGNLNQPQHF
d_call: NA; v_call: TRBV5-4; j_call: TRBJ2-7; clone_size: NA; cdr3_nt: TGTGCCAGCAGCCAAACTAACGAGCAGTACTTC; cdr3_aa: CASSQTNEQYF
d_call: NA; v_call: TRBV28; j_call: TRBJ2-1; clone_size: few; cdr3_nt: TGTGCCAGCAGTCCCCTGGGGTGGAGCTCCTACAATGAGCAGTTCTTC; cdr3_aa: CASSPLGWSSYNEQFF
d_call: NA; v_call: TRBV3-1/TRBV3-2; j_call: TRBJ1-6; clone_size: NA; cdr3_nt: TGTGCCAGCAGCCGGGGAGCAAATTCACCCCTCCACTTT; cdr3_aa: CASSRGANSPLHF
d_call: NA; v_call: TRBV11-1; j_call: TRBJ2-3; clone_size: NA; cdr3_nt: TGTGCCAGCAGCTTAAGGCGTTCCCCAGATACGCAGTATTTT; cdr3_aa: CASSLRRSPDTQYF
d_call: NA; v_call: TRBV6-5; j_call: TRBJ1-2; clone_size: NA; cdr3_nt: TGTGCCAGCAGTTACATCAGGGGTGAAACCTATGGCTACACCTTC; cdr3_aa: CASSYIRGETYGYTF
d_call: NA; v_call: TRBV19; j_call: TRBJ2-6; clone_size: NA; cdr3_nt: TGTGCCAGTAGTATAACAGGCGGTGGGGCCAACGTCCTGACTTTC; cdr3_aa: CASSITGGGANVLTF
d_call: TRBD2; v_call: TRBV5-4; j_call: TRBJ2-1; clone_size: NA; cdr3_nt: TGTGCCAGCAGCGAAGGACTAGCGGGACGCAATGAGCAGTTCTTC; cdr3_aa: CASSEGLAGRNEQFF
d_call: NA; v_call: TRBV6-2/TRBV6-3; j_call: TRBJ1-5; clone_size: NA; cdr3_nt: TGTGCCAGCAGTTACTGGGGGGGCAATCAGCCCCAGCATTTT; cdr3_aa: CASSYWGGNQPQHF
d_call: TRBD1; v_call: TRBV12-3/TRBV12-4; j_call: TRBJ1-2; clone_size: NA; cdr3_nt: TGTGCCAGCAGCGACAGGGGGCGGAACACCTTC; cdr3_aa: CASSDRGRNTF
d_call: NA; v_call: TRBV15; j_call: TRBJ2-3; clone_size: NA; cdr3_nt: TGTGCCACCAGCCCCCTAGCCAGGGATACGCAGTATTTT; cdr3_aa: CATSPLARDTQYF
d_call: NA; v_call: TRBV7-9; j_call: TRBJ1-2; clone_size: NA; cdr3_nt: TGTGCCACCAACACCGAGGGCTATGGCTACACCTTC; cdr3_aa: CATNTEGYGYTF
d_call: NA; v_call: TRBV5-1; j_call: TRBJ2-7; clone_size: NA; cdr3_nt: TGCGCCAGCATGGGCAGGGGTGGGAAGGAGCAGTACTTC; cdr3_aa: CASMGRGGKEQYF
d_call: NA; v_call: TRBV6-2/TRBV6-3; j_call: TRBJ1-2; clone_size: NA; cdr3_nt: TGTGCCAGCAGTTTGAACTATGGCTACACCTTC; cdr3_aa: CASSLNYGYTF
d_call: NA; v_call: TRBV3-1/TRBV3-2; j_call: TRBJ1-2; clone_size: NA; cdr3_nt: TGTGCCAGCAGCCAAGGGGCAGCCTATGGCTACACCTTC; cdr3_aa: CASSQGAAYGYTF
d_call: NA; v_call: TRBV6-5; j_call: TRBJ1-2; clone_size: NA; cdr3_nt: TGTGCCAGCACCGCAACCCGCGTAAACTATGGCTACACCTTC; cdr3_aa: CASTATRVNYGYTF
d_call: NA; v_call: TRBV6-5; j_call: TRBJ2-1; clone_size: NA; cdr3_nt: TGTGCCAGCAGTTACCTCGGGTCGGACAATGAGCAGTTCTTC; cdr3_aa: CASSYLGSDNEQFF
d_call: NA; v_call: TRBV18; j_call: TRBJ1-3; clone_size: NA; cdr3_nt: TGTGCCAGCTCACCACCGAATATAATGACGGGGACGAATGGAAACACCATATATTTT; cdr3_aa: CASSPPNIMTGTNGNTIYF
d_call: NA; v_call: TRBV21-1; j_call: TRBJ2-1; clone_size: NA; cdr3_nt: TGTGCCAGCAGCATCGTTCGGGGTTCGACCGGTGAGCAGTTCTTC; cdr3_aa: CASSIVRGSTGEQFF
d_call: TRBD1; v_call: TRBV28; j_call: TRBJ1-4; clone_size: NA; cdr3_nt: TGTGCCAGCAGTTTAGGAGGGACAGCTGAAAAACTGTTTTTT; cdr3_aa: CASSLGGTAEKLFF
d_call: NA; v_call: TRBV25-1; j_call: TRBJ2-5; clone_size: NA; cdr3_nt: TGTGCCAGCAGTGAGGACAGACCCCCGGGGGAGACCCAGTACTTC; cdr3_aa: CASSEDRPPGETQYF
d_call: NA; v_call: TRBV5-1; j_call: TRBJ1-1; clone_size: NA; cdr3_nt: TGCGCCAGCAGCTTGACCGGGGGCCGGTCGGAAGCTTTCTTT; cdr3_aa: CASSLTGGRSEAFF
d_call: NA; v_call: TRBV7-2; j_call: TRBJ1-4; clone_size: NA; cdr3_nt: TGTGCCAGCAGTCCTCCGGGACTCAGGGCGGGAAAACTGTTTTTT; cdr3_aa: CASSPPGLRAGKLFF
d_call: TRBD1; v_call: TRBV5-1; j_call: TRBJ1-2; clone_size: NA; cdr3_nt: TGCGCCAGCAGCGTGGGGACAGGGACGGATGGCTACACCTTC; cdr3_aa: CASSVGTGTDGYTF
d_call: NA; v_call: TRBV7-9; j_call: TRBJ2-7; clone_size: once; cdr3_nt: TGTGCCAGCAGCTTATTCGACGTTTACGAGCAGTACTTC; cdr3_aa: CASSLFDVYEQYF
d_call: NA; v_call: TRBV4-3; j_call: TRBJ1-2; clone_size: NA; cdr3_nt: TGCGCCAGCAGCCAAGAGGGGGCCCCCAAGGCGGGTGGCTACACCTTC; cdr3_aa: CASSQEGAPKAGGYTF
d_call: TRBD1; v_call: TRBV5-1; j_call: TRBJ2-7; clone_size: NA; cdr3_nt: TGCGCCAGCAGCTCGATGACAGGGGACTACGAGCAGTACTTC; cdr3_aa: CASSSMTGDYEQYF
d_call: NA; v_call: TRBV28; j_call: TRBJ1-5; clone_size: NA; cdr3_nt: TGTGCCAGCAGTTTAGGCGGGGTTGATCAGCCCCAGCATTTT; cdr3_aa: CASSLGGVDQPQHF
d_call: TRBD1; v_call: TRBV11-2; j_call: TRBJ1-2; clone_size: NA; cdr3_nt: TGTGCCAGCAACCAACTCGGGACAGGGGGCGGCTATGGCTACACCTTC; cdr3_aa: CASNQLGTGGGYGYTF
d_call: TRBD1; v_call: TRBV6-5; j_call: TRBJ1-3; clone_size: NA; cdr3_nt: TGTGCCAGCAGTCAGGGACAGGGTGGAAACACCATATATTTT; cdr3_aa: CASSQGQGGNTIYF
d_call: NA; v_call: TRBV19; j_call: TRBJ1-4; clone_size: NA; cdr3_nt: TGTGCCAGTAGTATCTTGTGGCGGGGGGATGAAAAACTGTTTTTT; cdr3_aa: CASSILWRGDEKLFF
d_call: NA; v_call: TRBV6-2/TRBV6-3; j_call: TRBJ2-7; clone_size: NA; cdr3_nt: TGTGCCAGCAGTTCCACCGGGACCTCCTACGAGCAGTACTTC; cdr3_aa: CASSSTGTSYEQYF
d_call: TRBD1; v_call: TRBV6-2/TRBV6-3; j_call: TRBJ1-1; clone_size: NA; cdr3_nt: TGTGCCAGCAGTTACCCGGGACAGGGTTGGAACACTGAAGCTTTCTTT; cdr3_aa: CASSYPGQGWNTEAFF